The rows below give T cell receptor beta chains drawn from one sample of a study of blood T cell repertoires in COVID-19. Data came from immunoSEQ multiplex PCR; TCRdb stores just in-frame clones and leaves some out. The sample consists of tens of thousands of clones, approximately 88% of them appearing once. Sequenced material: peripheral blood. These receptors were obtained from a woman aged 55-70 years with COVID-19, enrolled during active disease. The CDR3 runs from the conserved cysteine through the conserved F or W. D genes are given only for firm matches. A clone size is listed for some rows: how often the clone was seen (once, few, many), or a class if it is expanded.

cdr3_aa cdr3_nt j_call d_call v_call clone_size cdr3_length
CASRPTGTQSGNTIYF TGCGCCAGCAGACCTACAGGGACACAATCTGGAAACACCATATATTTT TRBJ1-3 - TRBV5-1 once 16
CASGPDREAFF TGTGCCAGCGGCCCAGACAGGGAAGCTTTCTTT TRBJ1-1 - TRBV28 - 11
CASSMTGTGYEKLFF TGTGCCAGTAGTATGACCGGGACAGGGTACGAAAAACTGTTTTTT TRBJ1-4 TRBD1 TRBV19 once 15
CAWRTGRASPLHF TGTGCCTGGCGAACAGGGAGAGCATCACCCCTCCACTTT TRBJ1-6 - TRBV30 - 13
CASRGRYLPEAFF TGTGCCAGCAGGGGGCGCTACTTGCCTGAAGCTTTCTTT TRBJ1-1 - TRBV6-6 - 13
CASSPLSRGTAYEQYF TGTGCCAGCAGCCCACTTAGCAGGGGGACAGCCTACGAGCAGTACTTC TRBJ2-7 TRBD1 TRBV11-2 - 16
CASSPLGSGGRGEQFF TGTGCCAGCAGCCCGCTCGGATCGGGGGGGCGGGGTGAGCAGTTCTTC TRBJ2-1 TRBD2 TRBV5-5 - 16
CATSEPTPQTGMNQPQHF TGTGCCACCAGTGAACCGACGCCTCAGACAGGGATGAATCAGCCCCAGCATTTT TRBJ1-5 TRBD1 TRBV24-1 - 18
CASSFSSGSSYEQYF TGCGCCAGCAGCTTCTCTAGCGGGTCCTCCTACGAGCAGTACTTC TRBJ2-7 TRBD2 TRBV5-1 - 15
CASRRGTASGYEQYF TGTGCCAGCAGACGGGGAACAGCCTCGGGATACGAGCAGTACTTC TRBJ2-7 - TRBV6-5 - 15
CASSLRSNEQFF TGTGCCAGCAGCTTGCGTAGCAATGAGCAGTTCTTC TRBJ2-1 - TRBV5-4 - 12
CASSSSGLAGGLYNEQFF TGTGCCAGCAGCTCAAGCGGACTAGCGGGGGGTTTGTACAATGAGCAGTTCTTC TRBJ2-1 TRBD2 TRBV7-8 once 18
CASSQDASHGNTIYF TGTGCCAGCAGCCAAGATGCCAGTCATGGAAACACCATATATTTT TRBJ1-3 - TRBV3-1/TRBV3-2 - 15
CASGSQPYEQYF TGCGCCAGCGGGTCACAGCCTTACGAGCAGTACTTC TRBJ2-7 - TRBV10-1 once 12
CASSERPGLAGRGNEQFF TGCGCCAGCAGTGAGAGGCCCGGACTAGCGGGACGGGGCAATGAGCAGTTCTTC TRBJ2-1 TRBD2 TRBV10-2 - 18
CAISEFRDSYGYTF TGTGCCATCAGTGAGTTTAGGGACAGCTATGGCTACACCTTC TRBJ1-2 TRBD1 TRBV10-3 - 14
CASSTGGTASGNTIYF TGCGCCAGCAGCACAGGCGGGACAGCTTCTGGAAACACCATATATTTT TRBJ1-3 TRBD1 TRBV5-1 few 16
CASSRGLAEQETQYF TGTGCCAGCAGCCGGGGACTAGCAGAACAAGAGACCCAGTACTTC TRBJ2-5 TRBD2 TRBV5-4 - 15
CASSYRDFSTDTQYF TGTGCCAGCAGTTACCGAGATTTCAGCACAGATACGCAGTATTTT TRBJ2-3 - TRBV6-5 - 15
CASSIGGYNEQFF TGTGCCAGTAGTATCGGAGGCTACAATGAGCAGTTCTTC TRBJ2-1 - TRBV19 once 13
CASSYLRTGGAYGYTF TGTGCCAGCAGTTACCTGCGGACAGGGGGCGCGTATGGCTACACCTTC TRBJ1-2 TRBD1 TRBV6-5 once 16
CASSYNRGGYTF TGTGCCAGCAGTTACAACAGGGGAGGCTACACCTTC TRBJ1-2 TRBD1 TRBV6-2/TRBV6-3 - 12